This T cell receptor (beta chain) was captured by sequencing in a study of blood T cell repertoires in COVID-19 (dated by TCRdb to 2019 to 2021). About the investigation overall: Samples covering the acute and convalescent phases of COVID-19 were provided by collaborators in the United States, Italy and Spain. The prospective study material was composed of cDNA or gDNA derived from T cells, B-cell-depleted T cells, or PBMCs. The dataset comprised deeply sampled blood TCRbeta repertoires from subjects exposed to, actively infected with, or recovered from COVID-19. The repertoires were released in a freely available public database intended as a resource for research on the immune response to SARS-CoV-2. Samples came from the ongoing ImmuneRACE study (first 160 participants) plus 1,254 subjects from 6 global collaborators. A de-identified subject ID, COVID-19 status, age in years and sex were almost always included in the sample metadata. Where HLA class I and class II types were available, the types were taken from metadata supplied by the sample provider, not from assay-based typing.

CDR1 and CDR2 (MNHEY, SVGAGI) derive from the germline V gene. V is pared back by 8 bases and J by 7 bases, with 15 bases lying between the germline termini. From cysteine to phenylalanine, the CDR3 is 12 amino acids long. The read is trimmed to its CDR3 DNA, 36 bases read in frame from base 1. In its sample, this clone was seen once. Its antigen is not yet known. One base away there is no much larger clone; base qualities are not given. Collaborating institutions collected whole blood in K2EDTA tubes following their own protocols. Collaborator samples were shipped for TCRbeta analysis as frozen whole blood, isolated PBMCs, or DNA extracted from either sample type. TCRbeta CDR3 regions were amplified from genomic DNA by means of the immunoSEQ Assay, a bias-controlled multiplex PCR. In the source study's methods: The number of nucleated cells in each sample was estimated from the amplification of reference gene primers within the assay. Sequence reads were collapsed and filtered to measure the absolute abundance of every unique TCRbeta CDR3 rearrangement. Productive Simpson clonality was computed per sample as the square root of Simpson's diversity index over productive rearrangements. Held by TCRdb, this immuneACCESS table contains in-frame sequences only and omits some clones. Under half of the omission traces to an unresolved V gene where checked; the cause of the rest is unknown. The V and J calls and clone size are taken from that table; D and trimming were inferred from the DNA. The sample profile shows around 22,000 clones; 75% to 95% of them were found once. Together, the top ten hold over 3% of the sample.

What the work shows at the level of the full study, not this receptor alone: How much clinical and demographic metadata was included differed by source and by participant, and the metadata was provided uncurated.

The sample was peripheral blood. The clonotype comes from a woman in her seventies with active COVID-19. The chain is encoded by TRBV6-5 joined to TRBJ2-7; D gene: possibly TRBD2, on 6 matching bases. CDR3 protein: CASSGGSREQYF. The nucleotide sequence reads as follows: TGTGCCAGCTCCGGGGGATCGAGGGAGCAGTACTTC.